This T cell receptor beta chain emerged from a study of blood T cells in healthy people across ages. Study as a whole: About one barcoded TCR beta cDNA was captured per two T cells.

Details on this clonotype: Its target is unknown.

The draw of peripheral blood yielded around 9.6 milliliters from each donor. The germline gives CDR1 DFQATT, CDR2 SNEGSKA (reference sequence). The CDR3 totals 13 residues. Trimming shortened V by 6 bases and J by 0 bases, and 12 bases separated the two germline ends. A J-beta primer mix and a sample-barcoded 5' primer were used in a second PCR of roughly 6 to 11 cycles. The authors tagged each cDNA molecule using a template-switch adaptor with 12 random nucleotides. TCRdb fed the 5' RACE reads into MiXCR, producing one record per CDR3 protein. The repertoire holds about 1,400,000 distinct CDR3 sequences, with around two fifths as singletons. Findings of the study overall: A roughly linear age-dependent decrease characterized TCR beta diversity per million T cells.

V and J are TRBV20-1 and TRBJ2-7; a weak D match, TRBD1 (6 bases). Sequencing was carried out using blood. The receptor was isolated from a woman aged 18-30 years in good health. Written as DNA, the CDR3 is TGCAGTGCCCCAGGGGCGGGCTCCTACGAGCAGTACTTC. This translates into CSAPGAGSYEQYF.